The rows below give T cell receptor beta chains drawn from one sample of a study of OX40 agonist ivuxolimab in advanced cancers. Sequenced by immunoSEQ multiplex PCR; TCRdb stores in-frame clones only, minus some. This sample yields 73,000 or so clones, of which about 92% are seen a single time; over 7.5% belongs to the top ten. The starting material was CD4+ or CD8+ T cells sorted from blood, obtained in a trial of the OX40 agonist ivuxolimab. These receptors all come from an adult with an advanced solid tumor such as melanoma, head and neck, liver or kidney cancer. Each CDR3 is given with its conserved first and last residue. D genes are given only for firm matches. A clone size is listed for some rows: how often the clone was seen (once, few, many), or a class if it is expanded.

j_call d_call clone_size v_call cdr3_nt cdr3_aa
TRBJ2-7 . . TRBV2 TGTGCCAGCAGTGACAGGGGTGACGAGCAGTACTTC CASSDRGDEQYF
TRBJ2-7 TRBD1 . TRBV11-3 TGTGCCAGCAGCAAAGGGGACAGCTCCTACGAGCAGTACTTC CASSKGDSSYEQYF
TRBJ2-3 TRBD2 . TRBV27 TGTGCCAGCAGTGAAGGGACTAGCGGTAGCACAGATACGCAGTATTTT CASSEGTSGSTDTQYF
TRBJ2-7 . . TRBV19 TGTGCCTCCTCTGCGGGTCTCTCCTACGAGCAGTACTTC CASSAGLSYEQYF
TRBJ2-7 . . TRBV5-6 TGTGCCAGCAGCTTGGGGAGTGACCCCTACGAGCAGTACTTC CASSLGSDPYEQYF
TRBJ1-2 . . TRBV14 TGTGCCAGCAGCCAAGCGGGACCCGGTGATGTTGACTATGGCTACACCTTC CASSQAGPGDVDYGYTF
TRBJ2-3 TRBD2 . TRBV7-9 TGTGCCAGCAGCTTAGTTCTAGCGGACACAGATACGCAGTATTTT CASSLVLADTDTQYF
TRBJ2-1 TRBD2 . TRBV5-6 TGTGCCAGCAGCTTGGTTGGGACTAGCGGGGAAAATGAGCAGTTCTTC CASSLVGTSGENEQFF
TRBJ1-1 TRBD1 . TRBV19 TGTGCCAGTTGGACAGGGATGAACACTGAAGCTTTCTTT CASWTGMNTEAFF
TRBJ2-7 TRBD2 . TRBV9 TGTGCCAGCAGCGTTACTAGCGGGGGGGTAAACGAGCAGTACTTC CASSVTSGGVNEQYF
TRBJ2-3 . . TRBV5-1 TGCGCCAGCAGCTTGGGAGATACGCAGTATTTT CASSLGDTQYF
TRBJ1-2 TRBD1 . TRBV29-1 TGCAGCGTTGAAGATGCAGGGGGAACACATAACTATGGCTACACCTTC CSVEDAGGTHNYGYTF
TRBJ2-3 TRBD1 . TRBV7-9 TGTGCCAGCAGTCAAGACAGGGGTGATACGCAGTATTTT CASSQDRGDTQYF
TRBJ1-1 TRBD1 once TRBV6-1 TGTGCCTCCCCAGGACAGGGGACTATGAACACTGAAGCTTTCTTT CASPGQGTMNTEAFF
TRBJ2-7 . . TRBV7-9 TGTGCCAGCAGCTCGACAGGAACGATCAGCTCCTACGAGCAGTACTTC CASSSTGTISSYEQYF
TRBJ2-7 TRBD2 few TRBV18 TGTGCCAGCTCTCCCGATACAAGACTAGCGGGGGTCTACGAGCAGTACTTC CASSPDTRLAGVYEQYF
TRBJ1-4 . . TRBV5-1 TGCGCCAGCAGCTTCGGGGGGACTAATGAAAAACTGTTTTTT CASSFGGTNEKLFF
TRBJ2-5 . . TRBV9 TGTGCCAGCAGCACCGGGGGAGAGACCCAGTACTTC CASSTGGETQYF
TRBJ1-1 TRBD1 . TRBV27 TGTGCCAGCAGTAGTTACGAATCGGGACAGGGAAACGCGGGAGGCACTGAAGCTTTCTTT CASSSYESGQGNAGGTEAFF
TRBJ1-3 TRBD1 . TRBV6-1 TGTGCCACCTCGGACAGGGATACGTCAGGAAACACCATATATTTT CATSDRDTSGNTIYF